This T cell receptor beta chain was recorded in a study of blood T cell repertoires in COVID-19 (dated by TCRdb to 2019 to 2021). In the study overall: Samples from collaborators originated in the United States, Italy and Spain and spanned both the acute and convalescent phases of COVID-19. The prospective study material was composed of cDNA or gDNA derived from T cells, B-cell-depleted T cells, or PBMCs. Deeply sampled blood TCRbeta repertoires from subjects exposed to, actively infected with, or recovered from COVID-19 were included in the dataset. The repertoires were released in a freely available public database intended as a resource for research on the immune response to SARS-CoV-2. The samples were drawn from two sources: the first 160 participants of the ongoing ImmuneRACE study, and 950 to 1,500 subjects contributed by 6 global collaborators. The sample metadata nearly always contained a de-identified subject ID, COVID-19 status, age in years and sex. Where available, HLA class I and class II types were obtained from metadata supplied by the sample provider rather than from assay-based typing. Findings and caveats that apply to the study as a whole: The quantity of clinical and demographic metadata differed by source and by participant and was supplied without curation.

About this clone itself: Its antigen is unknown. No qualities accompany the bases; no much larger clone lies one base away.

In Seattle, one collaborating source enrolled patients while the infection was active and tracked those patients longitudinally over the course of disease. Whole blood was collected in K2EDTA tubes by collaborating institutions according to the institutions' own protocols. For TCRbeta analysis, collaborator samples were shipped as frozen whole blood, as isolated PBMCs, or as DNA extracted from either sample type. The CDR3 covers 14 residues, taking in both the cysteine and the phenylalanine. The kept DNA is CDR3 alone, 42 bases in frame from the first base. CDR1 and CDR2 (KGHSH, LQKENI) derive from the germline V gene. Relative to germline, V is missing 5 bases and J is missing 2 bases, with 5 bases of the junction outside any gene match. The immunoSEQ Assay, a bias-controlled multiplex PCR, was used to amplify TCRbeta CDR3 regions from genomic DNA. The paper's data handling went like this. Within the assay, amplification of reference gene primers was used to estimate how many nucleated cells each sample contained. Sequence reads were collapsed and filtered to measure the absolute abundance of every unique TCRbeta CDR3 rearrangement. Productive Simpson clonality was computed per sample as the square root of Simpson's diversity index over productive rearrangements. TCRdb mirrors the immuneACCESS table, restricted to in-frame sequences. Some clones are absent from its copies; in checked studies, under half trace to an unresolved V gene, and the reason for the others is unknown. The D gene and trimming were derived from the DNA, and the V and J assignments and clone size from that table. The sample profile shows about 300,000 clones; more than 80% of them were found once. The ten largest clones take up around 6.8% of the sample.

The sequence is built from TRBV18 and TRBJ1-1; 7 middle bases align to TRBD1. Material: peripheral blood. The TCR originated in a woman in her twenties or thirties with COVID-19, enrolled during active disease. The DNA reads as follows: TGTGCCAGCTCAACGGGACAGACTAACACTGAAGCTTTCTTT. It encodes CASSTGQTNTEAFF. The reference TRBV18 and TRBJ1-1 proteins fill in what lies around the CDR3, so the full variable domain reads NAGVMQNPRHLVRRRGQEARLRCSPMKGHSHVYWYRQLPEEGLKFMVYLQKENIIDESGMPKERFSAEFPKEGPSILRIQQVVRGDSAAYFCASSTGQTNTEAFFGQGTRLTVV.